One and the same sample provided the 7 T cell receptor beta chains below, sequenced in a study of shared clonotypes between healthy human individuals. The table came from immunoSEQ multiplex PCR; TCRdb's copy has only in-frame clones and leaves some out. The data contain more than 1.2 million clones, around 98.5% of them singletons. The sequencing input was naive CD4+ T cells sorted from blood. Subset indicated: CD45RA+ positively selected. Receptors were obtained from a man under 40 in good health.

V usage is TRBV7-7 and J usage is TRBJ2-5; D remains ambiguous. The CDR3 consists of 12 residues. Germline V gene sequence: CDR1 SSHAT, CDR2 FNYEAQ (reference sequence). Trimming cost V 8 bases and J 2 bases, with 9 bases left between them. CDR3 loop: CASQGSQETQYF. The CDR3, as DNA: TGTGCCAGCCAAGGTAGTCAAGAGACCCAGTACTTC.

J is TRBJ2-1 and V is TRBV18; 10 bases agree with TRBD2. The CDR3 has 17 amino acids. The germline CDR1 and CDR2 sequences are KGHSH and LQKENI. V shed 3 bases and J 5 bases; nucleotides not matched to a gene: 10. CDR3 loop: CASSPLPGTSVNNEQFF. The CDR3 nucleotides are TGTGCCAGCTCACCCCTTCCCGGGACTAGCGTGAACAATGAGCAGTTCTTC.

The chain uses TRBV11-2 and TRBJ2-4; D is unresolved. Per germline, CDR1 SGHAT and CDR2 FQNNGV. The CDR3 sequence is 17 residues long. Trimming cost V 3 bases and J 0 bases, with 15 bases left between them. The CDR3, as DNA: TGTGCCAGCAGCTTCACCACTCCGACCCTAGCCAAAAACATTCAGTACTTC. Residues: CASSFTTPTLAKNIQYF.

The chain uses TRBV5-1 and TRBJ2-2; 15 positions agree with TRBD2. Germline trimming cut 4 bases from V and 3 bases from J; bases unmatched to any gene: 4. This CDR3 region has 17 residues. Germline CDR1 reads SGHRS; CDR2 reads YFSETQ. CDR3 protein: CASSRTSGRADTGELFF. CDR3 nucleotides: TGCGCCAGCAGCCGGACTAGCGGGAGGGCCGACACCGGGGAGCTGTTTTTT.

The chain combines TRBV18 with TRBJ2-2; no reliable D call. Looked up from germline, CDR1 is KGHSH and CDR2 is LQKENI. This CDR3 is built from 17 residues. The V and J ends lost 1 base and 1 base respectively, with 13 bases between them. CDR3 loop: CASSPREAGVNTGELFF. The CDR3 nucleotides are TGTGCCAGCTCACCACGTGAAGCAGGAGTGAACACCGGGGAGCTGTTTTTT.

In DNA form, the CDR3 reads TGTGCCAGCAGGACGGACGCGCTTCAAGAGACCCAGTACTTC. As protein: CASRTDALQETQYF. V gene TRBV6-1 combines with J gene TRBJ2-5; D gene ambiguous. Germline CDR1 is MNHNS and CDR2 is SASEGT. The CDR3 is made up of 14 amino acids. The V gene lost 6 bases and the J gene lost 2 bases, with 13 bases spanning the gap.

This chain joins TRBV11-2 and TRBJ2-3; no clear D. This CDR3 spans 12 amino acids. The V and J ends lost 2 bases and 6 bases respectively, with 6 bases between them. Germline-derived CDR1 and CDR2 are SGHAT and FQNNGV. CDR3 region: CASSLLRDTQYF. Written as DNA, the CDR3 is TGTGCCAGCAGCTTATTGAGGGATACGCAGTATTTT.